What follows are 11 T cell receptor beta chains derived from one specimen sequenced in a study of blood T cell repertoires in COVID-19. Assay: immunoSEQ multiplex PCR; the TCRdb copy retains only in-frame clones and omits some. The sample contains over 30,000 clones, more than 60% of which appear only once. The sample consisted of peripheral blood. These receptors all come from a man older than 75 with active or convalescent COVID-19.

There are a few counts of this clone. The CDR3 region is CASSPQGGNSPLHF. The CDR3 nucleotides read TGTGCCAGCAGTCCACAGGGGGGAAATTCACCCCTCCACTTT. This sequence joins TRBV2 and TRBJ1-6; the match to TRBD1 covers 8 bases. The CDR3 contains 14 residues. Germline CDR1 and CDR2: SNHLY and FYNNEI. V lost 5 bases to trimming and J lost 7 bases; unmatched junction nucleotides: 4. Looking up the rest from reference TRBV2 and TRBJ1-6 gives the full variable domain: EPEVTQTPSHQVTQMGQEVILRCVPISNHLYFYWYRQILGQKVEFLVSFYNNEISEKSEIFDDQFSVERPDGSNFTLKIRSTKLEDSAMYFCASSPQGGNSPLHFGNGTRLTVT.

The V call is TRBV7-9, the J call TRBJ2-6, with 9 bases that match TRBD1. CDR1 and CDR2 from the germline V gene are SEHNR and FQNEAQ (reference sequence). The CDR3 consists of 19 residues. Trimming removed 3 bases from V and 1 base from J; junction bases left unmatched: 10. For the CDR3, the DNA is TGTGCCAGCAGCTTCGGGGGGACAGGGCGGGCGTCTGGGGCCAACGTCCTGACTTTC. Its translation is CASSFGGTGRASGANVLTF. Together with reference TRBV7-9 and TRBJ2-6, the CDR3 gives the full variable domain: DTGVSQNPRHKITKRGQNVTFRCDPISEHNRLYWYRQTLGQGPEFLTYFQNEAQLEKSRLLSDRFSAERPKGSFSTLEIQRTEQGDSAMYLCASSFGGTGRASGANVLTFGAGSRLTVL.

The V call is TRBV28, the J call TRBJ1-6; D is perhaps TRBD1 (5 bases). There are 14 residues in the CDR3. Germline loops: CDR1 MDHEN, CDR2 SYDVKM. Trimming cost V 4 bases and J 10 bases, with 14 bases left between them. The CDR3 here is CASSSVAGESPLHF. In DNA, the CDR3 is TGTGCCAGCAGTTCAGTTGCGGGGGAGTCACCCCTCCACTTT.

The V and J genes are TRBV4-2 and TRBJ2-3; TRBD2 matches at 8 bases. The germline V gene has CDR1 LGHNA and CDR2 YNFKEQ. J lost 1 base, V lost 4 bases, and 13 bases had no gene match. This CDR3 has 18 residues. DNA for the CDR3: TGTGCCAGCAGCCGGAGTAGCGGGACAATCACTCGCACAGATACGCAGTATTTT. Translation: CASSRSSGTITRTDTQYF.

The rearrangement links TRBV5-1 to TRBJ1-6, with TRBD1 as a possible D gene (6 bases). The CDR3 length is 14 residues. Germline lookup yields CDR1 SGHRS and CDR2 YFSETQ. With 0 bases removed from V and 9 bases from J, the gap between germline ends came to 10 bases. Here the CDR3 reads CASSLGGRGSPLHF. DNA of the CDR3: TGCGCCAGCAGCTTGGGGGGGCGTGGTTCACCCCTCCACTTT.

This rearrangement joins TRBV5-6 to TRBJ2-3; D perhaps matches TRBD2 (5 bases). This CDR3 is 15 amino acids long. The V gene lost 3 bases and the J gene lost 2 bases, with 13 bases spanning the gap. The germline V gene encodes CDR1 SGHDT and CDR2 YYEEEE. Written as DNA, the CDR3 is TGTGCCAGCAGCTCCGGTTGGGAGTTCACAGATACGCAGTATTTT. It translates to CASSSGWEFTDTQYF.

J is TRBJ2-1 and V is TRBV4-3; D is possibly TRBD2 (5 bases). CDR1 LGHNA and CDR2 YSLEER come from the germline V gene. Trimming took 0 bases from V and 4 from J, leaving 19 bases between them. The CDR3 covers 18 residues. The CDR3 protein is CASSQDEQAKRVYNEQFF. The CDR3 DNA is TGCGCCAGCAGCCAAGATGAGCAGGCCAAGAGGGTATACAATGAGCAGTTCTTC.

This clone came up a few times. The rearrangement uses TRBV6-6 and TRBJ2-7, with TRBD2 matching 8 bases. CDR1 is MNHNY, CDR2 SVGAGI, per germline (reference sequence). CDR3 length equals 14 residues. J lost 7 bases, V lost 6 bases, and 11 bases had no gene match. Written as DNA, the CDR3 is TGTGCCAGCAGCTCCCTTCGGGGGGGAGGAGAGCAGTACTTC. This translates into CASSSLRGGGEQYF.

The chain has TRBV13 and TRBJ2-5, with D possibly being TRBD1 (6 bases). The CDR3 loop spans 16 amino acids. The V end was cut by 2 bases, the J end by 2 bases, with 15 bases between. Germline V gives CDR1 PRHDT, CDR2 FYEKMQ (reference sequence). In DNA, the CDR3 is TGTGCCAGCAGCTTAAAATGGGGGACACGACAAGAGACCCAGTACTTC. Its protein product is CASSLKWGTRQETQYF.

This chain uses TRBV6-1 with TRBJ1-3; D is undetermined. The length of the CDR3 is 16 residues. CDR1 is MNHNS, CDR2 SASEGT, per germline. The germline V and J ends were trimmed by 2 bases and 0 bases, with 11 bases remaining between them. CDR3 DNA: TGTGCCAGCAGTGAATCGTTGGGGAGCTCTGGAAACACCATATATTTT. This translates into CASSESLGSSGNTIYF.

The V call is TRBV19, the J call TRBJ1-2; D perhaps matches TRBD1 (6 bases). Germline CDR1 is LNHDA and CDR2 is SQIVND (reference sequence). The CDR3 contains 13 residues. V was shortened by 6 bases and J by 0 bases, with 8 bases between the two germline ends. The CDR3 sequence: CASRDRANYGYTF. The CDR3 DNA follows: TGTGCCAGTAGGGACAGAGCTAACTATGGCTACACCTTC.